A selection of T cell receptor beta chains follows, all from one sample in a study of blood T cell repertoires in COVID-19. Generated by immunoSEQ multiplex PCR, the TCRdb table keeps only in-frame clones and is missing some. The sample includes fewer than 250,000 clones, approximately 82% of them seen just once. The source material was peripheral blood. All receptors derive from a woman aged 40 to 50 with acute or convalescent COVID-19. CDR3s include the opening cysteine and the closing phenylalanine or tryptophan.

>TRBJ2-3|16|TRBV11-3
CASSILLAGGTDTQYF
>TRBJ2-3|15|TRBV6-6
CATHRAGGEVDTQYF
>TRBJ1-1|13|TRBV6-2/TRBV6-3
CASSLLGHTEAFF
>TRBJ2-2|11|TRBV13
CASTIAGELFF
>TRBJ2-3|14|TRBV3-1/TRBV3-2
CASSQAAGADTQYF
>TRBJ1-1|15|TRBV5-8
CASSRKTRMNTEAFF
>TRBJ1-4|16|TRBV4-1
CASAGQGVPTNEKLFF
>TRBJ2-1|15|TRBV6-4
CASTSSSGGYNEQFF
>TRBJ1-2|15|TRBV3-1/TRBV3-2
CASSQEHPDSYGYTF
>TRBJ1-2|13|TRBV12-3/TRBV12-4
CASSFWRNYGYTF
>TRBJ2-3|14|TRBV27
CASSFGTGGDTQYF
>TRBJ2-3|15|TRBV7-6
CASSQGQGALDTQYF
>TRBJ2-7|15|TRBV2
CASSDRAQSSYEQYF
>TRBJ2-3|16|TRBV14
CASSPRTGGFTDTQYF
>TRBJ1-1|13|TRBV6-6
CASSPKTGNDPFF
>TRBJ1-1|13|TRBV18
CASSRTGYTEAFF
>TRBJ1-5|13|TRBV3-1/TRBV3-2
CASSQDYNLPQHF
>TRBJ2-5|14|TRBV7-2
CASSFRRVGETQYF
>TRBJ2-7|13|TRBV3-1/TRBV3-2
CASSPRQGREQYF
>TRBJ1-1|14|TRBV11-2
CASSDGTANTEAFF
>TRBJ1-4|16|TRBV11-2
CASSPLRGARDEKLFF
>TRBJ2-7|15|TRBV7-3
CASSLRGEGSYEQYF
>TRBJ1-3|17|TRBV2
CASSEEGPGKPKNTIYF
>TRBJ2-7|14|TRBV6-1
CASSEGSGPLEQYF
>TRBJ2-6|18|TRBV2
CASCPTGPRPSGANVLTF
>TRBJ1-6|17|TRBV5-1
CASSKRTGGSVSSPLHF
>TRBJ1-2|16|TRBV9
CASSVSSGQLFYGYTF
>TRBJ2-1|20|TRBV19
CASSSGLAGGYFSSYNEQFF
>TRBJ2-3|14|TRBV6-4
CASSDGEGEDTQYF
>TRBJ2-7|14|TRBV18
CASSPRDSGYEQYF
>TRBJ2-7|12|TRBV6-1
CASSEPGDEQYF
>TRBJ2-3|15|TRBV5-1
CASSGRQGITDTQYF
>TRBJ1-1|10|TRBV10-1
CARGETEAFF
>TRBJ2-7|13|TRBV11-3
CASSPDRGREQYF
>TRBJ2-1|13|TRBV6-4
CASSDGADREQFF
>TRBJ2-2|16|TRBV7-2
CASSHPKGQPTGELFF
>TRBJ1-5|15|TRBV27
CASSLLRTENQPQHF
>TRBJ2-5|14|TRBV3-1/TRBV3-2
CASSQDSRAETQYF
>TRBJ2-5|14|TRBV7-2
CASSLAGQLTAQYF
>TRBJ2-1|15|TRBV19
CASIHRGASYNEQFF
>TRBJ2-1|16|TRBV18
CASSLGLAGAHNEQFF
>TRBJ1-3|17|TRBV7-6
CASSLSGQGVSGNTIYF
>TRBJ2-2|15|TRBV4-1
CASSHRAGLDGELFF
>TRBJ1-5|13|TRBV5-8
CASSLIRGQPQHF
>TRBJ1-5|16|TRBV10-3
CAISSGAGGLGQPQHF
>TRBJ2-7|15|TRBV24-1
CATSGPRAGVYEQYF
>TRBJ2-1|14|TRBV7-9
CACLGLAGYNEQFF
>TRBJ2-1|14|TRBV7-3
CASSLGGGYNEQFF
>TRBJ2-2|17|TRBV5-1
CASSLSIGAMNTGELFF